The 21 T cell receptor beta chains below all came from one sample that was sequenced in a study of cytomegalovirus exposure and HLA in healthy donors. The primer mix had 60 Vbeta and 13 Jbeta primers. The method was immunoSEQ multiplex PCR; TCRdb's version includes in-frame clones alone and lacks a portion of them. The sample holds roughly 83,000 clones, over 60% seen once. Sequencing was performed on PBMCs. These receptors came from a man aged 55 to 70 in good health and CMV-seronegative.

The count of this clone is one. This chain uses TRBV28 with TRBJ1-2; D is unresolved. Looked up from germline, CDR1 is MDHEN and CDR2 is SYDVKM. The CDR3 has 12 amino acids. V gave up 4 bases and J gave up 5 bases, with 8 bases separating them. DNA of the CDR3: TGTGCCAGCAGTTCCTCAGTTTATGGCTACACCTTC. This codes for CASSSSVYGYTF.

The chain combines TRBV11-2 with TRBJ1-2, with D perhaps TRBD1 (6 bases). Germline assignment: CDR1 SGHAT and CDR2 FQNNGV. The ends were cut back, 0 bases at V and 6 bases at J, with 17 bases in the middle. This CDR3 contains 16 residues. Here the CDR3 reads CASSLEGPGVGDGYTF. DNA of the CDR3: TGTGCCAGCAGCTTAGAAGGTCCAGGGGTAGGCGATGGCTACACCTTC.

The chain joins TRBV30 to TRBJ2-1; 9 nucleotides match TRBD1. The V and J ends lost 5 bases and 7 bases, in that order; junction bases with no gene match: 12. Germline V lookup: CDR1 GTSNPN, CDR2 SVGIG (reference sequence). The CDR3 sequence is 15 residues long. CDR3 sequence: CAWGTSDRGRNEQFF. DNA for the CDR3: TGTGCCTGGGGAACATCTGACAGGGGGAGAAATGAGCAGTTCTTC.

This clone was detected a few times. The chain joins TRBV6-1 to TRBJ1-6; 11 bases align to TRBD1. The CDR3 runs 15 residues. Germline-derived CDR1 and CDR2 are MNHNS and SASEGT. J gave up 7 bases and V 7 bases, and 6 bases lay outside the gene matches. The chain's CDR3 is CASTLDRGRNSPLHF. CDR3 nucleotides: TGTGCCAGCACCTTGGACAGGGGGCGAAATTCACCCCTCCACTTT.

The chain joins TRBV6-1 to TRBJ1-5; D is undetermined. Trimming pared 1 base from V and 0 bases from J, leaving 10 bases between. Germline CDR1 is MNHNS and CDR2 is SASEGT. The CDR3 runs 16 residues. CDR3 nucleotide sequence: TGTGCCAGCAGTGAAGTGGGAGATTATAGCAATCAGCCCCAGCATTTT. The encoded protein is CASSEVGDYSNQPQHF.

The rearrangement links TRBV5-1 to TRBJ2-7; D may be TRBD1 (6 bases). Germline V gene lookup returns CDR1 SGHRS and CDR2 YFSETQ. The CDR3 covers 14 residues. V lost 4 bases and J 1 base, leaving 12 bases between the germline ends. CDR3 DNA sequence: TGCGCCAGCAGCCCTGGGCAGGGGTCCTACGAGCAGTACTTC. This encodes CASSPGQGSYEQYF.

V usage is TRBV9 and J usage is TRBJ1-1; D not certain. The V gene's germline CDR1 is SGDLS and CDR2 YYNGEE. Trimming took 3 bases from V and 0 from J, leaving 6 bases between them. The CDR3 has 13 residues. CDR3: CASSGSMNTEAFF. The CDR3, as DNA: TGTGCCAGCAGCGGGTCTATGAACACTGAAGCTTTCTTT.

The rearrangement links TRBV1 to TRBJ2-5; the table's D call of TRBD2 was not tested on the DNA. TRBV1 counts as a pseudogene. The CDR3 consists of 22 residues. In DNA form, the CDR3 reads TGCACCAGCAGCCAAGATTTGTTAGCATGGCTAGCGGCCCGGCGGGGGCAAGAGACCCAGTACTTC. Protein: CTSSQDLLAWLAARRGQETQYF.

This rearrangement joins TRBV2 to TRBJ2-5; D might be TRBD2 (5 bases). The J call may not be correct, given that the DNA end is closer to TRBJ2-7. This CDR3 is built from 12 residues. From germline, CDR1 is SNHLY and CDR2 FYNNEI. The CDR3 region has the DNA TGTGCCAGCATGAGAGGAGGCGACGAGCAGTACTTC. Amino acid sequence: CASMRGGDEQYF.

The chain couples TRBV19 to TRBJ2-6; 9 bases map to TRBD1. The CDR3 has 19 residues. Germline CDR1 is LNHDA and CDR2 is SQIVND (reference sequence). Trimming cost V 7 bases and J 4 bases; bases outside gene matches: 17. As DNA, the CDR3 is TGTGCCAGTACCGAGCGAGCGGACAGGGGCTTGGGAGGGGCCAACGTCCTGACTTTC. It is translated as CASTERADRGLGGANVLTF.

This clone was detected only once. CDR3 DNA: TGTGCCGCCGGGACAGGGGCCTACGAGCAGTACTTC. Protein sequence: CAAGTGAYEQYF. The chain combines TRBV30 with TRBJ2-5, with 10 bases aligning to TRBD1. The J call may be in error: the DNA end matches TRBJ2-7 better. This CDR3 is 12 amino acids long. CDR1 and CDR2 from the germline V gene are GTSNPN and SVGIG (reference sequence).

The rearrangement uses TRBV2 and TRBJ2-1, with 8 bases matching TRBD2. The CDR3 is made up of 17 amino acids. The germline V gene has CDR1 SNHLY and CDR2 FYNNEI. The V and J ends lost 1 base and 7 bases, in that order; junction bases with no gene match: 12. The CDR3 region has the DNA TGTGCCAGCAGTGAAGGCCGGGGGGGCCTATTGGGGAATGAGCAGTTCTTC. Its protein product is CASSEGRGGLLGNEQFF.

This chain uses TRBV5-1 with TRBJ1-2; D is undetermined. The V end was cut by 0 bases, the J end by 2 bases, with 11 bases between. The CDR3 has 15 amino acids. Germline CDR1 is SGHRS and CDR2 is YFSETQ. This CDR3 is CASSLGGGQNYGYTF. The CDR3 region has the DNA TGCGCCAGCAGCTTGGGGGGAGGGCAGAACTATGGCTACACCTTC.

The gene calls are TRBV7-9 and TRBJ1-5, with 7 nucleotides matching TRBD1. The CDR3 is 13 residues long. V dropped 5 bases and J dropped 4; count of bases not matched to a gene: 2. Germline lookup yields CDR1 SEHNR and CDR2 FQNEAQ (reference sequence). CDR3 sequence (DNA): TGTGCCAGCAGCGCGACAGGGAATCAGCCCCAGCATTTT. It specifies CASSATGNQPQHF.

This clone was recorded a few times. V is TRBV6-1 and J is TRBJ1-1; possibly TRBD1 for D (6 bases). The V and J ends lost 5 bases and 4 bases respectively, with 17 bases between them. This CDR3 has 15 residues. The germline V gene has CDR1 MNHNS and CDR2 SASEGT. CDR3 amino acids: CASSKNTGWATEAFF. CDR3 coding DNA: TGTGCCAGCAGTAAAAATACAGGGTGGGCCACTGAAGCTTTCTTT.

V is TRBV5-1 and J is TRBJ1-2, with 10 bases that match TRBD1. CDR1 is SGHRS and CDR2 is YFSETQ in the germline V gene. V was pared by 4 bases and J by 5 bases, with 8 bases of the junction left unmatched. This CDR3 region has 15 residues. The DNA for the CDR3 is TGCGCCAGCAGCCTCGGACAGGGGGTTTGGTATGGCTACACCTTC. This encodes CASSLGQGVWYGYTF.

The chain couples TRBV6-4 to TRBJ2-5; perhaps TRBD1 as D (6 bases). Germline values: CDR1 MRHNA, CDR2 SNTAGT. This CDR3 region has 15 residues. The V gene lost 4 bases and the J gene lost 0 bases, with 12 bases spanning the gap. This CDR3 reads CASSAYTGNQETQYF. The CDR3 DNA reads TGTGCCAGCAGTGCCTATACAGGGAACCAAGAGACCCAGTACTTC.

A single count supports this clone. The chain joins TRBV19 to TRBJ2-2; D may be TRBD1 (8 bases). The V gene lost 10 bases and the J gene lost 5 bases, with 20 bases spanning the gap. Germline loops: CDR1 LNHDA, CDR2 SQIVND (reference sequence). This CDR3 has 15 residues. CDR3 DNA sequence: TGTGCCACACGACAGAAACAGGGGGGGACCGGGGAGCTGTTTTTT. This translates into CATRQKQGGTGELFF.

The chain recombines TRBV10-3 with TRBJ1-6; a weak D match, TRBD1 (6 bases). Per germline, CDR1 ENHRY and CDR2 SYGVKD. V shed 8 bases and J shed 9 bases, with 17 bases lying between them. The CDR3 contains 14 residues. Here the CDR3 DNA reads TGTGCCATCCGTCCGGGACTAGGGGGTTCACCCCTCCACTTT. Protein product: CAIRPGLGGSPLHF.

This chain uses TRBV6-1 with TRBJ1-2, with unresolved D. The germline CDR1 and CDR2 sequences are MNHNS and SASEGT. Between the trimmed V and J ends, which lost 6 bases and 2 bases, there was a span of 13 bases. The CDR3 spans 14 residues. The CDR3 sequence is CASSSRGMNYGYTF. CDR3 nucleotides: TGTGCCAGCAGCTCCAGAGGGATGAACTATGGCTACACCTTC.

The V call is TRBV5-4, the J call TRBJ2-5, with 10 bases aligning to TRBD1. The J call may be wrong; the DNA end is better matched by TRBJ2-7. The germline gives CDR1 SGHNT, CDR2 YYREEE (reference sequence). This CDR3 region has 13 residues. CDR3 amino acids: CASSLDRGHEQYF. CDR3 nucleotides: TGTGCCAGCAGCCTAGACAGGGGGCACGAGCAGTACTTC.